This T cell receptor (beta chain) was found in a study of T cell responses to AZD1222 COVID-19 vaccine. Study-level findings and limits: With dominance at 160-218 and 743-854, vaccine-associated CD4 TCRs spanned spike. Nearly half of spike-specific TCRs reportedly go after variant regions that carry no mutations. A mostly white British donor set with more females was recruited, and clonal diversity was possibly underestimated.

Generated by immunoSEQ multiplex PCR, the TCRdb table keeps only in-frame clones and is missing some. This table holds about 180,000 clones, approximately 91% found once. Pooling was applied to second doses at about 4 or about 12 weeks. The CDR3 covers 15 residues. V lost 4 bases, J lost 3 bases, and 6 bases stayed unmatched. Germline-derived CDR1 and CDR2 are SGHRS and YFSETQ. As to this clone: Its antigen is not known.

The origin of this receptor is an adult who received the AZD1222 COVID-19 vaccine. Sequences were derived from peripheral blood, sampled 28 days after the second AZD1222 dose. The V gene is TRBV5-1, the J gene TRBJ1-4, with 7 bases identical to TRBD1. The CDR3 is CASSTGQAANEKLFF. The CDR3 DNA sequence: TGCGCCAGCAGCACCGGACAGGCAGCTAATGAAAAACTGTTTTTT.